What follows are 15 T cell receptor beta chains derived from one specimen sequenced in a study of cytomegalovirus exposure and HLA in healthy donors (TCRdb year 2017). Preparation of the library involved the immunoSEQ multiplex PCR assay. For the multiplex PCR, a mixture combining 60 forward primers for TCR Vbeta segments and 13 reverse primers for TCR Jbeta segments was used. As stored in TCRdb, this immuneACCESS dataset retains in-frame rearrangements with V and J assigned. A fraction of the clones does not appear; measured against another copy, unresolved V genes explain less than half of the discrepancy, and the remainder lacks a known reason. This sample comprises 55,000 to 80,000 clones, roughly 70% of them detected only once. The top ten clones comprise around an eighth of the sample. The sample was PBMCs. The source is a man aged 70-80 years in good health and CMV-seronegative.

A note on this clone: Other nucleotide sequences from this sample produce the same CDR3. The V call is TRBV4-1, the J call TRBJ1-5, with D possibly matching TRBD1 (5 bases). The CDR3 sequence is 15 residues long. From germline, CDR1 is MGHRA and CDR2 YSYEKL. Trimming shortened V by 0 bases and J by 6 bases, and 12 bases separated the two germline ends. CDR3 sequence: CASSQESGRGQPQHF. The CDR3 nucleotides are TGCGCCAGCAGCCAAGAGTCAGGGCGTGGTCAGCCCCAGCATTTT.

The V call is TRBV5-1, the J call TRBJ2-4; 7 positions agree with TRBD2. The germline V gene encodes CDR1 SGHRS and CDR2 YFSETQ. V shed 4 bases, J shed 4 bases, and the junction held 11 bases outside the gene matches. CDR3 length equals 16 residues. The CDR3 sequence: CASSPLGGETKNIQYF. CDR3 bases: TGCGCCAGCAGCCCCTTGGGAGGGGAGACGAAAAACATTCAGTACTTC.

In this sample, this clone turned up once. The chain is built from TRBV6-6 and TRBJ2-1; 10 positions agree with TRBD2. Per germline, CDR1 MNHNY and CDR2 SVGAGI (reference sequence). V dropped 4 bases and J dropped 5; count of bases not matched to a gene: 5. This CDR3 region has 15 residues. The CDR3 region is CASSLAGGINNEQFF. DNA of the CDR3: TGTGCCAGCAGTTTAGCGGGGGGAATCAACAATGAGCAGTTCTTC.

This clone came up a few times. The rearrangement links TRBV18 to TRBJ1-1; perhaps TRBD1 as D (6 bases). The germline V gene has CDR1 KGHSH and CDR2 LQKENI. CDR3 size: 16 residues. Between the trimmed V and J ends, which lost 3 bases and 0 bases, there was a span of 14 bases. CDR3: CASSPFSGDMNTEAFF. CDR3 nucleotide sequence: TGTGCCAGCTCACCCTTCTCAGGGGATATGAACACTGAAGCTTTCTTT.

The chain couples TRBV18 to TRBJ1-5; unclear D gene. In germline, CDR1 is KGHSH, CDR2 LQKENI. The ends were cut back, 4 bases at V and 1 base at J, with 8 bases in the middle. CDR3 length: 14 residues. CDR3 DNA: TGTGCCAGCTCACGGGAGGTGAGCAATCAGCCCCAGCATTTT. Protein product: CASSREVSNQPQHF.

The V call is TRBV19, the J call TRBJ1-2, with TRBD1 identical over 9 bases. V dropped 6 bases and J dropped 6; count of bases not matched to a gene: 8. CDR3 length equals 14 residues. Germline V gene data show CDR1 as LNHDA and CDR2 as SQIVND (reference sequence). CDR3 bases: TGTGCCAGTAGCATAACCGGGACAGGGAATGGCTACACCTTC. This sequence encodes CASSITGTGNGYTF.

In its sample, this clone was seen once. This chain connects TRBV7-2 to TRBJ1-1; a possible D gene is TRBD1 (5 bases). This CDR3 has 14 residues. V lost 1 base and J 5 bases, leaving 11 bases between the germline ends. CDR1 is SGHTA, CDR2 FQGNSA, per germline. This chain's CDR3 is CASSLEAGRTEAFF. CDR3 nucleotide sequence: TGTGCCAGCAGCTTAGAGGCAGGGAGGACTGAAGCTTTCTTT. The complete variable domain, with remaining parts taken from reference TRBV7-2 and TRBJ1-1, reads GAGVSQSPSNKVTEKGKDVELRCDPISGHTALYWYRQSLGQGLEFLIYFQGNSAPDKSGLPSDRFSAERTGGSVSTLTIQRTQQEDSAVYLCASSLEAGRTEAFFGQGTRLTVV.

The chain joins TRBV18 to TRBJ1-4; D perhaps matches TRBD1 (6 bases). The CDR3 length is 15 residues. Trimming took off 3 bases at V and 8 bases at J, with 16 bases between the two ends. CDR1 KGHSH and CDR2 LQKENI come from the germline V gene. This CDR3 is CASSPRQADREKLFF. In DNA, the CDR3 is TGTGCCAGCTCACCTCGACAGGCAGACCGGGAAAAACTGTTTTTT.

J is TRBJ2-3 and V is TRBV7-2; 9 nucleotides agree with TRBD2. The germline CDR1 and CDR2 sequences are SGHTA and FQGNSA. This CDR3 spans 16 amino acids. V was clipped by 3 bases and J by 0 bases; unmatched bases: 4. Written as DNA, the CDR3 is TGTGCCAGCAGCTTTTTCCTAGCGGGGAGCACAGATACGCAGTATTTT. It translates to CASSFFLAGSTDTQYF.

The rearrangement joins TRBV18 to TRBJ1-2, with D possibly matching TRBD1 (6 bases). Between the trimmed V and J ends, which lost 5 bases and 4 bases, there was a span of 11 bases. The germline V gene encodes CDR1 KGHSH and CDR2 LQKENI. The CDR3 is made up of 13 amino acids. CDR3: CASSTTGIYGYTF. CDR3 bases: TGTGCCAGCTCAACAACAGGGATCTATGGCTACACCTTC. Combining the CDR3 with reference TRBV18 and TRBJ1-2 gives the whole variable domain NAGVMQNPRHLVRRRGQEARLRCSPMKGHSHVYWYRQLPEEGLKFMVYLQKENIIDESGMPKERFSAEFPKEGPSILRIQQVVRGDSAAYFCASSTTGIYGYTFGSGTRLTVV.

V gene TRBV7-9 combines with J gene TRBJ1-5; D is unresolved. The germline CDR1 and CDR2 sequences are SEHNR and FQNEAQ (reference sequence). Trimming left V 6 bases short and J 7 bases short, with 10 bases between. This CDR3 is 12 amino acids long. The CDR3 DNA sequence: TGTGCCAGCAGTTCCGGTAGACAGCCCCAGCATTTT. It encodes CASSSGRQPQHF.

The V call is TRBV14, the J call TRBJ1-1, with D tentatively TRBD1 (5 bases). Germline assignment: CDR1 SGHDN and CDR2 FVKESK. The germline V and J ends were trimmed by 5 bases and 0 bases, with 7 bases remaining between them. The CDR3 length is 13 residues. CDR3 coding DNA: TGTGCCAGCAGCAAGGGGTTGAACACTGAAGCTTTCTTT. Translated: CASSKGLNTEAFF.

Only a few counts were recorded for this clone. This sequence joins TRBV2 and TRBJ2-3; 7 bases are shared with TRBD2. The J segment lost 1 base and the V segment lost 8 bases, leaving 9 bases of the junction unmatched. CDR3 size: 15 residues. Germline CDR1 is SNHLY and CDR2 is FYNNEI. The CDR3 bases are TGTGCCAGCGGGATACTAGCGCACGGCACAGATACGCAGTATTTT. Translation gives CASGILAHGTDTQYF. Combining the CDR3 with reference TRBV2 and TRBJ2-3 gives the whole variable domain EPEVTQTPSHQVTQMGQEVILRCVPISNHLYFYWYRQILGQKVEFLVSFYNNEISEKSEIFDDQFSVERPDGSNFTLKIRSTKLEDSAMYFCASGILAHGTDTQYFGPGTRLTVL.

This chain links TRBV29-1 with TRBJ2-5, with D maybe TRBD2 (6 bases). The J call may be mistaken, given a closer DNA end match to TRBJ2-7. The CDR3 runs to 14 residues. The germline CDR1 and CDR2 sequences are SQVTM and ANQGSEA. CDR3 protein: CSVVRVGGIYEQYF. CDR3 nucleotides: TGCAGCGTTGTTAGGGTCGGGGGAATCTACGAGCAGTACTTC.

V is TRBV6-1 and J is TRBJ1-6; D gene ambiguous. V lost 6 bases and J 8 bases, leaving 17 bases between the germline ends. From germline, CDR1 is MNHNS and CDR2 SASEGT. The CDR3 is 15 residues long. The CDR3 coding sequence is TGTGCCAGCAGGACCAGCGGCCCTGGTTATTCACCCCTCCACTTT. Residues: CASRTSGPGYSPLHF.